This T cell receptor (beta chain) was documented in a study of CD8 T cells in ankylosing spondylitis. Study findings and constraints: Among TCR beta sequences, a motif of 7 to 9 highly homologous variants appeared characteristic of ankylosing spondylitis blood. Some of the motif variants had earlier been found in reactive arthritis patients' fluid and blood. Matched ankylosing spondylitis synovial fluid reportedly showed significant enrichment of disease-linked clones.

This clonotype appeared a few times. As yet, its antigen is unknown. The junction had 8 bases not matched to a gene; V was cut back by 4 bases and J by 8 bases. The CDR3 consists of 16 residues. CDR1 and CDR2 (germline): SGHRS, YFSETQ. Quantitative barcoded 5'-RACE was used to prepare TCR beta libraries. TCRdb passed the 5' RACE reads through MiXCR, listing each CDR3 protein once. This table holds a few hundred thousand distinct CDR3 sequences, 20% found once. J is TRBJ2-4 and V is TRBV5-1, with 14 nucleotides matching TRBD2. This receptor was taken from a female donor with ankylosing spondylitis or in good health (not recorded which). The sample was blood, either unsorted or a sorted T cell fraction (not recorded which). CDR3: CASSLGLAGVTDIQYF. DNA of the CDR3: TGCGCCAGCAGCCTGGGACTAGCGGGAGTGACGGACATTCAGTACTTC.